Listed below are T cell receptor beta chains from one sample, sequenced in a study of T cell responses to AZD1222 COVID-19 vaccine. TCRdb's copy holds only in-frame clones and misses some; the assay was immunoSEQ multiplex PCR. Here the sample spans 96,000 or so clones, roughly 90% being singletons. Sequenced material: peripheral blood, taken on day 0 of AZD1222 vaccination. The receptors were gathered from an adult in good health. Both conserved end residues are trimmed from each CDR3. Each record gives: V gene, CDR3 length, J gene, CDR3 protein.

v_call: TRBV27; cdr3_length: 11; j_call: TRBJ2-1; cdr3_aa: ASSSSADNEQF
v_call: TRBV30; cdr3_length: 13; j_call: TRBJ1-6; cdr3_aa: AHRREGPSLAPLH
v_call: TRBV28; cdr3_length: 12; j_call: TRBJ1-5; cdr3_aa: ASGLQGGNQPQH
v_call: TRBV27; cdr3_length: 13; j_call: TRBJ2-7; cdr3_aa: ASSLSPAGLYEQY
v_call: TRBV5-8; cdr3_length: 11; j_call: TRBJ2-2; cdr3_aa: ASQGVYTGELF
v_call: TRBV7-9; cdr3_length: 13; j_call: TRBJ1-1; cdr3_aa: ASSLTGTGNTEAF
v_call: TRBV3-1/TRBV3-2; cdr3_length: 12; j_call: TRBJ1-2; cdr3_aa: ASSQVGGADGYT
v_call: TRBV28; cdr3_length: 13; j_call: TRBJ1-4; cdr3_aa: ASSSWDTEYEKLF
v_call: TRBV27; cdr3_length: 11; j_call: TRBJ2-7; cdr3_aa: ASSSLQGYEQY
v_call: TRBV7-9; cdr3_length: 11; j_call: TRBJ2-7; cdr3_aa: ASSHPGSYEQY
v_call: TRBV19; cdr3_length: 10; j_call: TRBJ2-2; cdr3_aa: ASSTADRRLF
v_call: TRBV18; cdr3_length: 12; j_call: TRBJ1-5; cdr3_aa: ASSRDREVQPQH
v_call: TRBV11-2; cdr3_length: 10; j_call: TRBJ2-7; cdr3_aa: ASRDVLGEQY
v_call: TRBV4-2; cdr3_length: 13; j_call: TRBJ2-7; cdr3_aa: ASSQDLAQDYEQY
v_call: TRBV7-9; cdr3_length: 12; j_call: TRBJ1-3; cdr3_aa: ASSWVGSGNTIY
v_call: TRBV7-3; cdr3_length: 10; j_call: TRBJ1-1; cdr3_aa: ASSRETGRAF
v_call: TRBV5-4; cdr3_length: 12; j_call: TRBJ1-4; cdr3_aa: ASSLGQVNEKLF
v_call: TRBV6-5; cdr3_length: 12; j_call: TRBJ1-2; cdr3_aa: ASSYSTNRRGYT
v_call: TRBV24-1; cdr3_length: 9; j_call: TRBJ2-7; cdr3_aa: ATSGVDEQY
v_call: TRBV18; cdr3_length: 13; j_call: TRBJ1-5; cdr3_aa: ASSPTTGGNQPQH
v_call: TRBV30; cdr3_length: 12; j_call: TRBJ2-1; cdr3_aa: AWSVGTGGHEQF
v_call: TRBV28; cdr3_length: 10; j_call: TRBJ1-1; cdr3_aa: ASSLPGTEAF
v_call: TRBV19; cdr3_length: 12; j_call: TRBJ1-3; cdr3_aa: ASSILEGRDTIY
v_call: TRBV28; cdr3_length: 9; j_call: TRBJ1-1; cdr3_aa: ASSFWAEAF
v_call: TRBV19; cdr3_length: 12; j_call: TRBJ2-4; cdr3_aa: ASRGPIAKNIQY
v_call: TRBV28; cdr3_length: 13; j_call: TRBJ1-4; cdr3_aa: ASSLLGATNEKLF
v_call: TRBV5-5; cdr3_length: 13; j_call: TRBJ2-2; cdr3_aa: ASSRDRVNTGELF
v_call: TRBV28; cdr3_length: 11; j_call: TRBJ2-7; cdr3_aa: ASRRDVSYEQY
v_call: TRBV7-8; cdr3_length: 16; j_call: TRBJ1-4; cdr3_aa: ASSSRLGFVGLNEKLF
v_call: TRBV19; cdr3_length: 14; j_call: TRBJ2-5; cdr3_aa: ASRQRTSGSTETQY
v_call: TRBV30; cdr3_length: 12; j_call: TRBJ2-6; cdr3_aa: AWSLGPGANVLT
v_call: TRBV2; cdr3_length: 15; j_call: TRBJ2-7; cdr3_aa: ASSHGSSGVSSYEQY
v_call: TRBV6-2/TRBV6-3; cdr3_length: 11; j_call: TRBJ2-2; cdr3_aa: ASSYSETGELF
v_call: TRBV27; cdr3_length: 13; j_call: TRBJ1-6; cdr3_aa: ASSSGTGYFSPLH
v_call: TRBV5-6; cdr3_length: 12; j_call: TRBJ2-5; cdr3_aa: ASSLEAGQETQY
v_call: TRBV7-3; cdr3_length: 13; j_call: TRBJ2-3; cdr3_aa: ASSPSGRPTDTQY
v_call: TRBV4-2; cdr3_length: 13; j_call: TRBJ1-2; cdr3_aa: ASSQAGRTNYGYT
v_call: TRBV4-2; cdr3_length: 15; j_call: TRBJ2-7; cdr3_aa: ASSQGTAGQGPYEQY
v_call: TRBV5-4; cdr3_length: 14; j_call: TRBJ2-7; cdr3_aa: ASSLGGTSGPYEQY
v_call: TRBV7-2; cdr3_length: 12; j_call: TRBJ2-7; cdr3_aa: ASSLNQHTYEQY
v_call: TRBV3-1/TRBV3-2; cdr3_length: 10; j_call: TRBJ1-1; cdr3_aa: ASSQGATEAF
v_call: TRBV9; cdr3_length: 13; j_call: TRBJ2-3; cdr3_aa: ASSVGTGGEDTQY
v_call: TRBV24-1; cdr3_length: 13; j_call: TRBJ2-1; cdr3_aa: ATSDLGQGYNEQF
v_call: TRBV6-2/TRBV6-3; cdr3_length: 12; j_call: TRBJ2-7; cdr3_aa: ASSSRTGAYEQY
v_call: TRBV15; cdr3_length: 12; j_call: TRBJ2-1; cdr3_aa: ATSRAGSYNEQF
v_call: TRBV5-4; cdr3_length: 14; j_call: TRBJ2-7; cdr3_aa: ASRPVGQGSSYEQY
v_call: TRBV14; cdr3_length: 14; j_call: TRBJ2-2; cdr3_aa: ASSLRGLAGTGELF
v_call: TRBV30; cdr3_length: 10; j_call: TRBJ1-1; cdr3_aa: AWSPLVSEAF
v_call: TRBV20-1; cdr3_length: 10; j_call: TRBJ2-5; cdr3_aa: SASFRKETQY
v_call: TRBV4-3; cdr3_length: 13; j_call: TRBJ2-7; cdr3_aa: ASSQGSRFSYEQY
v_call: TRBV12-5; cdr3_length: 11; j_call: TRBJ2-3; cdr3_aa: ASAGGSTDTQY
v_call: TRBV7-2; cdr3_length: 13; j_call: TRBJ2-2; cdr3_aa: ASSRSGRNTGELF
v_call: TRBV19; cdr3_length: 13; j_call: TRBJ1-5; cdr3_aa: ASSAGRGGNQPQH
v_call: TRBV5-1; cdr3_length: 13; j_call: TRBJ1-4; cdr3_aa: ASSLAAGGNEKLF
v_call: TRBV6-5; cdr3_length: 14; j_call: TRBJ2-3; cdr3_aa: ASSYSPSGGTDTQY
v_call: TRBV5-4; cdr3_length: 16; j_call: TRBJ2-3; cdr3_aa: ASSWGTSGRYYTDTQY
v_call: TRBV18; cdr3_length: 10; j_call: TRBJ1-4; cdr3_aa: ASSQPHEKLF
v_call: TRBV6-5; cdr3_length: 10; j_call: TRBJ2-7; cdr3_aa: ASSAGGYEQY
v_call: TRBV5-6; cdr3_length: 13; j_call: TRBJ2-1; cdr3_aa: ASSFPSGLGNEQF